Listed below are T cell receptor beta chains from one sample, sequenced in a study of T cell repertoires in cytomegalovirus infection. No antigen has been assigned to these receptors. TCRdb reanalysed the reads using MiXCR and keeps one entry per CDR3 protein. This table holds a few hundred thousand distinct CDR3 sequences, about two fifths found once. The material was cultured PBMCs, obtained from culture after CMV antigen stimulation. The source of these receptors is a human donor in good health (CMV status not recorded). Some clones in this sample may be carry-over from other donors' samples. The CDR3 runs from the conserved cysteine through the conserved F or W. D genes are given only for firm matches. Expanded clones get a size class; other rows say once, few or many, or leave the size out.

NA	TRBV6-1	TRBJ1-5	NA	CASSDSGVVEPQHF	TGTGCCAGCAGTGATTCAGGGGTTGTCGAGCCCCAGCATTTT
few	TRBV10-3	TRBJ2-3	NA	CAISDREFGTDTQYF	TGTGCCATCAGTGACAGGGAATTTGGCACAGATACGCAGTATTTT
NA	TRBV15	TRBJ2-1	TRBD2	CATSRDLGSGLAYNEQFF	TGTGCCACCAGCAGAGATTTGGGTAGCGGGCTAGCCTACAATGAGCAGTTCTTC
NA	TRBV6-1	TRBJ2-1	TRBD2	CASRVAGSSYNEQFF	TGTGCCAGCAGGGTAGCGGGAAGCTCCTACAATGAGCAGTTCTTC
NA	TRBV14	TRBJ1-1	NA	CASSPKRNTEAFF	TGTGCCAGCAGCCCCAAAAGGAACACTGAAGCTTTCTTT
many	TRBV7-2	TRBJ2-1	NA	CASSLAPDGRSPYNEQFF	TGTGCCAGCAGCTTAGCGCCGGACGGGAGATCCCCCTACAATGAGCAGTTCTTC
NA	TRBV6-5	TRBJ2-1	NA	CASGPSLADEQFF	TGTGCCAGCGGTCCCAGCTTGGCAGATGAGCAGTTCTTC
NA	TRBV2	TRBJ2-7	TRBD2	CASKRGSSYEQYF	TGTGCCAGCAAGCGGGGGAGCTCCTACGAGCAGTACTTC
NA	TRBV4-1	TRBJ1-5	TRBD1	CASSHTVLRQGRQPQHF	TGCGCCAGCAGCCACACGGTTTTGAGACAGGGGAGGCAGCCCCAGCATTTT
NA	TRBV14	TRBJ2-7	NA	CASSQAGAPPIPYEQYF	TGTGCCAGCAGCCAAGCGGGGGCGCCCCCAATACCCTACGAGCAGTACTTC
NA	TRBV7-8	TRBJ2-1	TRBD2	CASSFRGRSGDEQFF	TGTGCCAGCAGCTTCCGCGGGAGATCCGGGGATGAGCAGTTCTTC
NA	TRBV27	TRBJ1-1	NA	CASSPTGPVGVTEAFF	TGTGCCAGCAGCCCGACAGGACCGGTCGGAGTCACTGAAGCTTTCTTT
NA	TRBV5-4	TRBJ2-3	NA	CASSSPLAGGDTQYF	TGTGCCAGCAGCTCCCCACTAGCAGGTGGAGATACGCAGTATTTT
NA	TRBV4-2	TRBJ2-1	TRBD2	CASSQVGTSSYNEQFF	TGTGCCAGCAGCCAAGTCGGGACTAGCTCCTACAATGAGCAGTTCTTC
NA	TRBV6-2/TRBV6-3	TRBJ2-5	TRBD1	CASRHRDRQETQYF	TGTGCCAGCAGACATCGGGACAGACAAGAGACCCAGTACTTC
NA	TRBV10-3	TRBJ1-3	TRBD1	CAIRDRAPGNTIYF	TGTGCCATAAGGGACAGGGCCCCTGGAAACACCATATATTTT
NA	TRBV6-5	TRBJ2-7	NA	CASSYDRGVYEQYF	TGTGCCAGCAGTTACGATAGGGGCGTCTACGAGCAGTACTTC
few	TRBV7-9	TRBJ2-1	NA	CASTAPGQGRNEQFF	TGTGCCAGCACCGCGCCGGGCCAAGGACGCAATGAGCAGTTCTTC
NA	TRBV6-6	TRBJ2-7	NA	CASSLDSLAYEQYF	TGTGCCAGCAGTCTAGACAGTTTGGCTTACGAGCAGTACTTC
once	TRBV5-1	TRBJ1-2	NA	CASSPDGRDYGYTF	TGCGCCAGCAGCCCGGACGGAAGAGACTATGGCTACACCTTC
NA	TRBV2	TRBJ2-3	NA	CASCVDKSTDTQYF	TGTGCCAGCTGTGTGGACAAGAGCACAGATACGCAGTATTTT
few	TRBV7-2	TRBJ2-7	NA	CASSQSAISYEQYF	TGTGCCAGCAGCCAATCCGCAATTAGCTACGAGCAGTACTTC
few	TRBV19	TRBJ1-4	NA	CASSQQSTNEKLFF	TGTGCCAGTAGCCAGCAGAGCACTAATGAAAAACTGTTTTTT
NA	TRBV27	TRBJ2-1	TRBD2	CASRGGDEQFF	TGTGCCAGCCGGGGGGGGGATGAGCAGTTCTTC
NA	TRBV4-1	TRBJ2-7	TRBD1	CASSHPSDREMYEQYF	TGCGCCAGCAGCCACCCGAGCGACAGGGAGATGTACGAGCAGTACTTC
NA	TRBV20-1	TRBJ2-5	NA	CSARDRSRDQETQYF	TGCAGTGCTAGAGATCGATCAAGGGACCAAGAGACCCAGTACTTC
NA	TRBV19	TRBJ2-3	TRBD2	CASKGGGANTDTQYF	TGTGCCAGTAAAGGCGGGGGGGCCAACACAGATACGCAGTATTTT
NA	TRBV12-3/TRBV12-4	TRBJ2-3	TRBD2	CASSSWGGSTDTQYF	TGTGCCAGCAGTTCTTGGGGGGGGAGCACAGATACGCAGTATTTT
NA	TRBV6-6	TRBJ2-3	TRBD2	CASTSPGGRTDTQYF	TGTGCCAGCACCTCCCCGGGGGGGCGCACAGATACGCAGTATTTT
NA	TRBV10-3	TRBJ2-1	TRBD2	CAIRERGDSYNEQFF	TGTGCCATCAGGGAGCGGGGGGACTCCTACAATGAGCAGTTCTTC
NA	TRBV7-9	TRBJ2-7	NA	CASSYGQTSSYEQYF	TGTGCCAGCAGCTACGGACAGACAAGCTCCTACGAGCAGTACTTC
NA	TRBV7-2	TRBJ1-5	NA	CASSLKGGGGLNQPQHF	TGTGCCAGCAGCTTAAAGGGGGGAGGGGGTCTCAATCAGCCCCAGCATTTT
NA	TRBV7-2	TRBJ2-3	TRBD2	CASSLIAGADTQYF	TGTGCCAGCAGCTTAATAGCGGGGGCGGATACGCAGTATTTT
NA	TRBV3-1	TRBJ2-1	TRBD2	CASSQQLAGGYPYNEQFF	TGTGCCAGCAGCCAACAGCTAGCGGGAGGTTACCCCTACAATGAGCAGTTCTTC
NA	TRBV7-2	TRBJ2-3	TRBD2	CASSTTSGGGTDTQYF	TGTGCCAGCAGCACGACTAGCGGGGGAGGCACAGATACGCAGTATTTT
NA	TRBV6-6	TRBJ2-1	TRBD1	CASSYRMGQGGVNEQFF	TGTGCCAGCAGTTACCGCATGGGACAGGGCGGAGTCAATGAGCAGTTCTTC
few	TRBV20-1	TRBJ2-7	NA	CSARDPLSLEQYF	TGCAGTGCTAGAGATCCCCTCAGCCTCGAGCAGTACTTC
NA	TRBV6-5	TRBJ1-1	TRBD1	CASSYGTATEAYF	TGTGCCAGCAGTTACGGGACAGCCACTGAAGCGTACTTT
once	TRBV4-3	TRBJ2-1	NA	CASSQDGSLAEANEQFF	TGCGCCAGCAGCCAAGATGGGAGCCTAGCCGAAGCCAATGAGCAGTTCTTC
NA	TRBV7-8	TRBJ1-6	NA	CASSPPTGISPLHF	TGTGCCAGCAGCCCTCCGACAGGAATTTCACCCCTCCACTTT
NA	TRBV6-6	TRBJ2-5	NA	CASSYFEETQYF	TGTGCCAGCAGTTACTTCGAGGAGACCCAGTACTTC
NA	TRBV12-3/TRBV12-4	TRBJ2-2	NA	CASRLGRTGELFF	TGTGCCAGCAGATTGGGGCGGACCGGGGAGCTGTTTTTT
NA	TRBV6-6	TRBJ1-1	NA	CASSYSGSGYTEAFF	TGTGCCAGCAGTTACTCGGGTTCAGGGTATACTGAAGCTTTCTTT
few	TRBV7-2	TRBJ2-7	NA	CASSRDIRTYEQYF	TGTGCCAGCAGCCGGGACATCCGGACGTACGAGCAGTACTTC
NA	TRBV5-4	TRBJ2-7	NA	CASSLPGTPAYEQYF	TGTGCCAGCAGCTTGCCCGGGACACCGGCCTACGAGCAGTACTTC
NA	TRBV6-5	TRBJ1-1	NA	CASSPDSPEEAFF	TGTGCCAGCAGCCCCGACAGCCCCGAGGAAGCTTTCTTT
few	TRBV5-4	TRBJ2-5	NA	CASSLARGLGQETQYF	TGTGCCAGCAGCTTGGCCCGGGGTCTCGGGCAAGAGACCCAGTACTTC